The 21 T cell receptor beta chains below all came from one sample that was sequenced in a study of tumor-infiltrating lymphocytes in primary liver carcinoma. Extraction of RNA together with DNA used roughly 20-32 mg of unsorted bulk tissue. A constant-region primer primed TCR beta cDNA synthesis from around 500 ng of total RNA. Three nested multiplex PCR rounds, a slightly modified ARM-PCR method, built the TCR beta libraries. TRBV1-TRBV30 forward primers paired with a C-beta reverse primer drove the first two PCR rounds, approximately 11 cycles each. TCRdb re-derived calls from the multiplex PCR reads in MiXCR, one entry per CDR3 protein. The sample lists 100,000 to 120,000 distinct CDR3 sequences; roughly 80% were seen once. Source material: liver tumor tissue from sampling region 3. The subset was: tumor region T3, left-lateral pole. The receptors here all came from a man aged 35 to 55 with primary liver carcinoma and hepatitis B virus infection.

Regarding this clonotype: Germline and junction disagree at one end, which may indicate a read error. V and J are TRBV6-2 or TRBV6-3 and TRBJ2-7; no clear D. Germline CDR1 is MNHEY and CDR2 is SVGEGT. This CDR3 region has 13 residues. CDR3 residues: CACSYEIPYVQYF. The CDR3 DNA reads as TGTGCGTGCAGTTACGAGATACCCTACGTGCAGTACTTC.

Comment on this clonotype: This could be a read error, since a much larger clone is one nucleotide away. V is TRBV30 and J is TRBJ1-6; D is ambiguous. Germline V gene lookup returns CDR1 GTSNPN and CDR2 SVGIG (reference sequence). The CDR3 totals 14 residues. The CDR3: CAWSLTRPGSHLHF. The DNA of the CDR3 is TGTGCCTGGAGTCTGACGAGACCCGGGTCACACCTCCACTTT.

As for this clonotype: With a much larger clone just one base away, this may be a read error. The chain carries TRBV5-1 and TRBJ2-3, with TRBD2 matching 8 bases. V shed 3 bases, J shed 3 bases, and the junction held 12 bases outside the gene matches. The CDR3 loop spans 17 amino acids. Germline V gene data show CDR1 as SGHRS and CDR2 as YFSETQ. CDR3 protein: CASSSRPAGVVTDTQYF. The CDR3 nucleotides are TGCGCCAGCAGCTCCCGACCAGCGGGAGTAGTTACAGATACGCAGTATTTT.

Worth noting for this clonotype: At one of its ends the junction is not consistent with the germline gene, which may arise from a read error. The chain employs TRBV7-8 and TRBJ2-7; 7 bases match TRBD2. This CDR3 contains 17 residues. Germline CDR1 reads SGHVS; CDR2 reads FQNEAQ. CDR3 coding DNA: TGTGCCAGCAGCCTGAAGGGAGGGACTACAGTTACCCCCGAGCATTACTTC. It yields the protein CASSLKGGTTVTPEHYF.

This clonotype was observed a single time. The CDR3 end shows no conserved phenylalanine or tryptophan, and so a read error is likely. The rearrangement links TRBV13 to TRBJ1-5; the D is unclear. The CDR3 spans 14 residues. The germline V gene encodes CDR1 PRHDT and CDR2 FYEKMQ (reference sequence). This CDR3 is CASSIGGSNQPQHL. The CDR3 DNA sequence: TGTGCCAGCAGCATAGGCGGTAGCAATCAGCCCCAGCATCTT.

Details on this clonotype: With a much larger clone just one base away, this may be a read error. V is TRBV7-9 and J is TRBJ2-5; perhaps D is TRBD1 or TRBD2 (8 bases each). The CDR3 loop spans 17 amino acids. Per germline, CDR1 SEHNR and CDR2 FQNEAQ (reference sequence). CDR3 nucleotide sequence: TGTGTCAGCAGCTTAGCGCGGATAGCGGGGACAGGAGAGACCCAGTACTTC. This translates into CVSSLARIAGTGETQYF.

Points on this clonotype: An end of the junction differs from the germline gene, which may be a read error. V and J are TRBV7-9 and TRBJ2-1; D is possibly TRBD1 (5 bases). The germline V gene has CDR1 SEHNR and CDR2 FQNEAQ (reference sequence). The CDR3 extends over 15 amino acids. The CDR3 here is CASSDSLSEKNEQFF. CDR3 sequence (DNA): TGTGCAAGCAGTGACAGTTTATCGGAAAAGAATGAGCAGTTCTTC.

The chain joins TRBV4-3 to TRBJ2-1; perhaps TRBD2 as D (6 bases). The CDR3 has 16 amino acids. Germline CDR1 reads LGHNA; CDR2 reads YSLEER. Trimming shortened V by 1 base and J by 5 bases, and 15 bases separated the two germline ends. CDR3 nucleotides: TGCGCCAGCAGCCAAGGTAGAAGCGGGTTTGACAATGAGCAGTTCTTC. The encoded protein is CASSQGRSGFDNEQFF.

Concerning this clonotype itself: Germline is not matched at one junction end, which may reflect a read error. The chain has TRBV5-5 and TRBJ2-3, with D possibly TRBD1 on 6 matching bases. Per germline, CDR1 SGHKS and CDR2 YYEKEE (reference sequence). CDR3 length: 15 residues. The CDR3 sequence is CASSSDGRDTDTHYF. Written as DNA, the CDR3 is TGTGCCAGCAGCTCGGACGGCCGGGACACAGATACGCACTATTTT.

This clonotype was counted at least ten times. The V call is TRBV24-1, the J call TRBJ2-1; 12 nucleotides align to TRBD2. Trimming cost V 0 bases and J 6 bases; bases outside gene matches: 5. The CDR3 is made up of 17 amino acids. Per germline, CDR1 KGHDR and CDR2 SFDVKD. CDR3 loop: CATSDLRSSGRANEQFF. The CDR3 DNA reads TGTGCCACCAGTGATTTGCGTTCTAGCGGGAGGGCCAATGAGCAGTTCTTC.

The chain carries TRBV6-1 and TRBJ2-1; D gene unclear. Germline V gene sequence: CDR1 MNHNS, CDR2 SASEGT. With 7 bases removed from V and 2 bases from J, the gap between germline ends came to 18 bases. The CDR3 is 16 residues long. The CDR3 coding sequence is TGTGCCAGCACCAGTAGGCCCGAGCTTACCTACAATGAGCAGTTCTTC. It specifies CASTSRPELTYNEQFF.

This clonotype was seen just once. One end of the junction is discordant with germline, which a read error may explain. The chain combines TRBV7-9 with TRBJ2-1; 10 bases are a match to TRBD2. CDR3 size: 16 residues. From germline, CDR1 is SEHNR and CDR2 FQNEAQ (reference sequence). CDR3 sequence reads: CANSLALAGAYNEQFF. In DNA, the CDR3 is TGTGCCAACAGCTTAGCCCTAGCGGGGGCCTACAACGAGCAGTTCTTC. Drawing the rest from reference TRBV7-9 and TRBJ2-1, the complete variable domain is DTGVSQNPRHKITKRGQNVTFRCDPISEHNRLYWYRQTLGQGPEFLTYFQNEAQLEKSRLLSDRFSAERPKGSFSTLEIQRTEQGDSAMYLCANSLALAGAYNEQFFGPGTRLTVL.

The chain joins TRBV6-1 to TRBJ2-5; no clear D. Trimming removed 4 bases at V and 1 base at J, with 13 bases between. The germline V gene encodes CDR1 MNHNS and CDR2 SASEGT. This CDR3 has 15 residues. CDR3 sequence: CASSGAVGGQETQYF. In DNA, the CDR3 is TGTGCCAGCAGTGGAGCAGTAGGCGGCCAAGAGACCCAGTACTTC.

The chain recombines TRBV5-5 with TRBJ2-7, with 8 bases matching TRBD2. Losses at the gene ends were 0 bases for V and 7 bases for J; bases not matched to a gene: 12. This CDR3 region has 16 residues. Germline CDR1 reads SGHKS; CDR2 reads YYEKEE (reference sequence). This CDR3 reads CASSLVMGAGVREQYF. Here the CDR3 DNA reads TGTGCCAGCAGCTTGGTTATGGGAGCGGGAGTACGGGAGCAGTACTTC.

With regard to this clonotype: The CDR3 end shows no conserved phenylalanine or tryptophan, and so a read error is likely. The rearrangement joins TRBV6-2 or TRBV6-3 to TRBJ2-1; 14 bases match TRBD2. The CDR3 spans 13 residues. V was pared by 9 bases and J by 9 bases, with 4 bases of the junction left unmatched. The germline V gene has CDR1 MNHEY and CDR2 SVGEGT. CDR3 sequence reads: CASRTSGRSEQFS. CDR3 in DNA: TGTGCCAGTAGGACTAGCGGGAGGTCTGAGCAGTTCTCC.

The chain combines TRBV11-2 with TRBJ2-7; a possible D gene is TRBD2 (5 bases). Between the trimmed V and J ends, which lost 4 bases and 5 bases, there was a span of 18 bases. CDR3 size: 15 residues. CDR1 is SGHAT and CDR2 is FQNNGV in the germline V gene. In DNA, the CDR3 is TGTGCCAGCAGCTCACGATGTACACGGGAAAACGAGCAGTACTTC. Its translation is CASSSRCTRENEQYF.

Concerning this clonotype: At one of its ends the junction is not consistent with the germline gene, which may arise from a read error. The CDR3 DNA sequence: TGTGCCAGCTTGGGACTCCCCCAAGAGACCCAGCACTTC. This gives the protein CASLGLPQETQHF. The chain combines TRBV10-3 with TRBJ2-5, with D perhaps matching TRBD2 (6 bases). The CDR3 has 13 residues. Germline V gene sequence: CDR1 ENHRY, CDR2 SYGVKD.

This clonotype was observed at least ten times. CDR3 in amino acids: CASRGEGTDTQYF. As DNA, the CDR3 is TGTGCCAGCAGAGGGGAGGGCACAGATACGCAGTATTTT. This chain links TRBV9 with TRBJ2-3; D perhaps matches TRBD2 (6 bases). Germline CDR1 reads SGDLS; CDR2 reads YYNGEE. V gave up 5 bases and J gave up 1 base, with 8 bases separating them. There are 13 residues in the CDR3.

As regards this clonotype: Relative to the germline gene, one junction end is altered; a read error may explain this. The V and J genes are TRBV20-1 and TRBJ2-7; D may be TRBD1 (7 bases). Germline V gene sequence: CDR1 DFQATT, CDR2 SNEGSKA (reference sequence). This CDR3 has 14 amino acids. The CDR3 region is CSASQGGGSYKQYF. Here the CDR3 DNA reads TGCAGTGCTAGCCAGGGGGGTGGGTCCTACAAGCAATACTTC.

This clonotype was seen more than once but under ten times. The junction departs from the called germline gene at one end, perhaps through a read error. This chain joins TRBV4-1 and TRBJ2-1; D unclear. The CDR3 has 15 amino acids. CDR1 is MGHRA, CDR2 YSYEKL, per germline. CDR3 coding DNA: TGCGCCAGCAGCCAAGTTGGAATATCCTATAATGAGCAGTTCTTC. Translation: CASSQVGISYNEQFF.

The V and J genes are TRBV5-1 and TRBJ2-2; no clear D gene. The germline V gene has CDR1 SGHRS and CDR2 YFSETQ. The CDR3 has 14 residues. Trimming left V 8 bases short and J 6 bases short, with 17 bases between. The CDR3 region is CASSPPRIAGELFF. DNA for the CDR3: TGCGCCAGTAGCCCACCACGGATCGCCGGGGAGCTGTTTTTT.